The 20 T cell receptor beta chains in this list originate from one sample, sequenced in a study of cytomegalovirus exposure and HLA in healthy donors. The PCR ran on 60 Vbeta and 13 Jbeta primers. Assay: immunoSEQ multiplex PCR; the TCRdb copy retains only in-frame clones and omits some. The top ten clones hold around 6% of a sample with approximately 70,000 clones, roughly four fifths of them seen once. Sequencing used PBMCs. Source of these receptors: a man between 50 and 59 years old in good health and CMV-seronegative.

The CDR3 region has the DNA TGTGCCAGTAGTATAGGGGGGACAGGGGACTATGGCTACACCTTC. It yields the protein CASSIGGTGDYGYTF. The chain uses TRBV19 and TRBJ1-2; 10 positions agree with TRBD1. Per germline, CDR1 LNHDA and CDR2 SQIVND (reference sequence). The V and J ends lost 1 base and 3 bases, in that order; junction bases with no gene match: 2. CDR3 length: 15 amino acids.

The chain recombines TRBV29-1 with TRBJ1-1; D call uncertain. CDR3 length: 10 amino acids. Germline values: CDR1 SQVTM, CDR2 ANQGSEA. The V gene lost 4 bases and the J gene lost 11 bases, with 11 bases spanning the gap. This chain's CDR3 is CSVGGLWAFF. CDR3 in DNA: TGCAGCGTTGGAGGACTATGGGCTTTCTTT.

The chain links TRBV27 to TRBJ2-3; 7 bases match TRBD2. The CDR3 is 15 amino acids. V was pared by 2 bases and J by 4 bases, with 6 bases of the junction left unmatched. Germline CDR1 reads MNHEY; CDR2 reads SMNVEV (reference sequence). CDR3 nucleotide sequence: TGTGCCAGCAGTTTAGGAGCGGGATTGCCAGATACGCAGTATTTT. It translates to CASSLGAGLPDTQYF.

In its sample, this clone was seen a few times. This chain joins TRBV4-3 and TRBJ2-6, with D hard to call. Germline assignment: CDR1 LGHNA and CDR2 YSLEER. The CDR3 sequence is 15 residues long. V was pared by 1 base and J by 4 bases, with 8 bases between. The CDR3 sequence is CASSQAHGGANVLTF. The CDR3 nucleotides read TGCGCCAGCAGCCAAGCTCATGGCGGGGCCAACGTCCTGACTTTC.

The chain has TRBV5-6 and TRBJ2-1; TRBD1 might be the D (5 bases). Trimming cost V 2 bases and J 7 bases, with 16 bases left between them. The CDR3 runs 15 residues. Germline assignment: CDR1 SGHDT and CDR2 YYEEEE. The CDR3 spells CASSLRGLRNNEQFF. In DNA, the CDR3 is TGTGCCAGCAGCTTAAGGGGCCTAAGAAATAATGAGCAGTTCTTC.

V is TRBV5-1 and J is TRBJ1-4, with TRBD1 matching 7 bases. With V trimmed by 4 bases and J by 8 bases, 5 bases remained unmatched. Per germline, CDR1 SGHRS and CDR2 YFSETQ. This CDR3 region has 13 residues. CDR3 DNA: TGCGCCAGCAGCGCCGGGACAGAAGAAAAACTGTTTTTT. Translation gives CASSAGTEEKLFF.

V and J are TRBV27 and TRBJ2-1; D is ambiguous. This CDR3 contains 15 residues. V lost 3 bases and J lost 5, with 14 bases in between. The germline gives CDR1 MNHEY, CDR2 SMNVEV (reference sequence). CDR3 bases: TGTGCCAGCAGTTTCCTAGGAATTGGAGACAATGAGCAGTTCTTC. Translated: CASSFLGIGDNEQFF.

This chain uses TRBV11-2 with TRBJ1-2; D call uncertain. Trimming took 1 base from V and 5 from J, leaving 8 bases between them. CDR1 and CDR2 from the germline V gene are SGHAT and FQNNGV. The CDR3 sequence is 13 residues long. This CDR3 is CASSLGGSYGYTF. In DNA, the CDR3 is TGTGCCAGCAGCTTAGGCGGATCTTATGGCTACACCTTC.

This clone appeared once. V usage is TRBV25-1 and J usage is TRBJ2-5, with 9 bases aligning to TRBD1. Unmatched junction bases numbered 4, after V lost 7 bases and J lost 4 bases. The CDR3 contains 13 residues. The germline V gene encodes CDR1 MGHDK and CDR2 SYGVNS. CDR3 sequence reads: CASTPGQGETQYF. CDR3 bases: TGTGCCAGCACACCGGGACAGGGAGAGACCCAGTACTTC.

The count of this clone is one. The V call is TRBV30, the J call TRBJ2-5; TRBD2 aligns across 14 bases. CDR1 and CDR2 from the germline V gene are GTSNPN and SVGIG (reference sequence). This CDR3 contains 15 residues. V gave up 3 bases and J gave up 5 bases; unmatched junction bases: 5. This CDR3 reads CAWRGTSGSRETQYF. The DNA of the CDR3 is TGTGCCTGGAGAGGGACTAGCGGGAGCCGTGAGACCCAGTACTTC.

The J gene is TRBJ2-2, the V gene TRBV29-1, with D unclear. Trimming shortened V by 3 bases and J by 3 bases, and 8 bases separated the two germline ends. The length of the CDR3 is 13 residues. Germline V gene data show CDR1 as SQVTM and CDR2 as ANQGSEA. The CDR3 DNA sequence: TGCAGCGTTGAGCTACGGGACACCGGGGAGCTGTTTTTT. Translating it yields CSVELRDTGELFF.

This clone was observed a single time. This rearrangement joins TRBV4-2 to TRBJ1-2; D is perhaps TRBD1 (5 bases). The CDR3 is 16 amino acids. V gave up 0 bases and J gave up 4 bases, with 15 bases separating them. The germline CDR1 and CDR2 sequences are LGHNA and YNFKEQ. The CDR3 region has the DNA TGTGCCAGCAGCCAAGAGGGGGGGTCTCTGATCTATGGCTACACCTTC. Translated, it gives CASSQEGGSLIYGYTF.

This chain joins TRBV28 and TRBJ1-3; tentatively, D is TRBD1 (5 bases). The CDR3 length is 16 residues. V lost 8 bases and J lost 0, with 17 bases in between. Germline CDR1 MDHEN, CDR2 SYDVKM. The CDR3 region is CASLQLDRDSGNTIYF. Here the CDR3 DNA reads TGTGCCAGCCTTCAGCTAGACAGAGACTCTGGAAACACCATATATTTT.

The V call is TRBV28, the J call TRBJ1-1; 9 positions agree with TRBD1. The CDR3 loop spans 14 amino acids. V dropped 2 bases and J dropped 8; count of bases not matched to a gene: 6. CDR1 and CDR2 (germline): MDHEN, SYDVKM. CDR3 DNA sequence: TGTGCCAGCAGTTTAGACAGGGGGTTAAACGAAGCTTTCTTT. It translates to CASSLDRGLNEAFF.

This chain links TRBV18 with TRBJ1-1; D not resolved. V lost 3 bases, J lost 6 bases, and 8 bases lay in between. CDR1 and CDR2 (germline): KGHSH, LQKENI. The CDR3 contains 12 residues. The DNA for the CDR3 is TGTGCCAGCTCACCTACAACAGCTGAAGCTTTCTTT. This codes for CASSPTTAEAFF.

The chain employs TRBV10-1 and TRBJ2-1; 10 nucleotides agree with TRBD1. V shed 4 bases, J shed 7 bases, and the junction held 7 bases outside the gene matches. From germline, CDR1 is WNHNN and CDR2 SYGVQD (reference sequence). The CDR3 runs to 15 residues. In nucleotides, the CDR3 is TGCGCCAGCAGTGTTCCCGGGACAGGGGCTAATGAGCAGTTCTTC. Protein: CASSVPGTGANEQFF.

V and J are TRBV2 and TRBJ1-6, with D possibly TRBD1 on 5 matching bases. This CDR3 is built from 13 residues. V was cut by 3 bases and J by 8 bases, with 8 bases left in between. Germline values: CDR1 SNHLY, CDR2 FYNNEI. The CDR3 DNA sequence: TGTGCCAGCAGTGATCAGGGATATTCACCCCTCCACTTT. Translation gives CASSDQGYSPLHF.

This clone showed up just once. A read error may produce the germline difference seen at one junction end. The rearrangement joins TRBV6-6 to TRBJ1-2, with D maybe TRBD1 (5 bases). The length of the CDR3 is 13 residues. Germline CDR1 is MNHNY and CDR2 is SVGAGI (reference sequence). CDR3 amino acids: CASKRGSNYGCTF. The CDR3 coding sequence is TGTGCCAGCAAAAGGGGATCCAACTATGGCTGCACCTTC.

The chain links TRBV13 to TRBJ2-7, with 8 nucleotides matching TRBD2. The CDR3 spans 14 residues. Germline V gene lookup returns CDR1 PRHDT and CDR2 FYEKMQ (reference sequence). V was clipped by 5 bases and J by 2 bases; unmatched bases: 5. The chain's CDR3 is CASSPPGRAYEQYF. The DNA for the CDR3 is TGTGCCAGCAGCCCCCCCGGGAGGGCCTACGAGCAGTACTTC.

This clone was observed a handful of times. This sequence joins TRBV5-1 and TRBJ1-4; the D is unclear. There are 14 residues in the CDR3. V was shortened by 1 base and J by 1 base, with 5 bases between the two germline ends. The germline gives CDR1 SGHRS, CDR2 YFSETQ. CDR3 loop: CASSLSGTNEKLFF. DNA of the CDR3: TGCGCCAGCAGCTTGTCGGGAACTAATGAAAAACTGTTTTTT.